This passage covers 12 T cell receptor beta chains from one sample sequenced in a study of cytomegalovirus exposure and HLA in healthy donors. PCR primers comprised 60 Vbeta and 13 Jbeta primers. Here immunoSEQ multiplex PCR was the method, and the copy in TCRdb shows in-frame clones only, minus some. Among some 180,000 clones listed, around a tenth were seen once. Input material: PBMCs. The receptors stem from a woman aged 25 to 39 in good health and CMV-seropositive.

CDR3 DNA sequence: TGTGCCAGCAGCTTGGCCGACAATGAGCAGTTCTTC. Protein sequence: CASSLADNEQFF. The J gene is TRBJ2-1, the V gene TRBV11-2; D not certain. Trimming pared 3 bases from V and 5 bases from J, leaving 5 bases between. Germline assignment: CDR1 SGHAT and CDR2 FQNNGV. The CDR3 has 12 residues.

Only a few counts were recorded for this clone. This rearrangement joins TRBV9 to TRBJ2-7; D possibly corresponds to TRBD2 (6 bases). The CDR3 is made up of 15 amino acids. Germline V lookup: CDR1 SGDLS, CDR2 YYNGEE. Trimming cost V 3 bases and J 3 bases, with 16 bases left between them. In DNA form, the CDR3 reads TGTGCCAGCAGCGAAGACCCTCTCGGGGGCTACGAGCAGTACTTC. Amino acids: CASSEDPLGGYEQYF.

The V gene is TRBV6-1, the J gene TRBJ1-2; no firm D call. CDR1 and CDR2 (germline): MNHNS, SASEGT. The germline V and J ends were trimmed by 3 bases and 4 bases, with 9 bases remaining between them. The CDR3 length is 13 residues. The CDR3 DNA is TGTGCCAGCAGTGATCTGGGCCCCTATGGCTACACCTTC. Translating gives CASSDLGPYGYTF.

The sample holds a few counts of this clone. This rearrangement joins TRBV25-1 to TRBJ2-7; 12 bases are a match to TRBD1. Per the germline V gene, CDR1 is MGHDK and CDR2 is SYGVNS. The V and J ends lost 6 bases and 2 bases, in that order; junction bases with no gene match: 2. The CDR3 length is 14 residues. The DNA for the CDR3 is TGTGCCAGCAGGAGGGACAGGGGGCCCTACGAGCAGTACTTC. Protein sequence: CASRRDRGPYEQYF.

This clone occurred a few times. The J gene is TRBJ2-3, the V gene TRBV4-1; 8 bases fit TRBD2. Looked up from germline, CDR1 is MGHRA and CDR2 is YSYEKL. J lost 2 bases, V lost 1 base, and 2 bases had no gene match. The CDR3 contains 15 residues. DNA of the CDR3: TGCGCCAGCAGCCAAGTAGCGGGGTCCACAGATACGCAGTATTTT. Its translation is CASSQVAGSTDTQYF.

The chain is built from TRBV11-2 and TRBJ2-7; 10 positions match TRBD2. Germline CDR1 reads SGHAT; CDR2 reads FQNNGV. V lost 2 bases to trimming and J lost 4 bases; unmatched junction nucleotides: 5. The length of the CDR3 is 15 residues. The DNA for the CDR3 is TGTGCCAGCAGCTTAAAACTAGCGGGAAGGTACGAGCAGTACTTC. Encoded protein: CASSLKLAGRYEQYF.

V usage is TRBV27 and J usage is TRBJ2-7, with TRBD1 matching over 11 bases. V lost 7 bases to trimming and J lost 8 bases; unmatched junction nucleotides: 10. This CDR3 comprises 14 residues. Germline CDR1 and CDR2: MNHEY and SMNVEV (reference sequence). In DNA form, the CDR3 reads TGTGCCAGCAACTTTGCCGGGACAGGGGGGAAGCAGTACTTC. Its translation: CASNFAGTGGKQYF.

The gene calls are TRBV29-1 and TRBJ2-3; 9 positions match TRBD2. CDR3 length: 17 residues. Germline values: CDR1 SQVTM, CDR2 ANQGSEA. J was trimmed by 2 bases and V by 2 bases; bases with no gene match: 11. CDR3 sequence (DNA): TGCAGCGTTGAATATGGCGGGAGGGCCGGATTCACAGATACGCAGTATTTT. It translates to CSVEYGGRAGFTDTQYF.

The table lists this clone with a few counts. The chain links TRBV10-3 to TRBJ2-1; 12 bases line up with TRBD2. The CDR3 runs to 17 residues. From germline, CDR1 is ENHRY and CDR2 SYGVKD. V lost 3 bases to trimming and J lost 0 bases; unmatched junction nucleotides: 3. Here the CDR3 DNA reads TGTGCCATCAGTGAAGGACTAGCGGGGATCTCCTACAATGAGCAGTTCTTC. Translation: CAISEGLAGISYNEQFF.

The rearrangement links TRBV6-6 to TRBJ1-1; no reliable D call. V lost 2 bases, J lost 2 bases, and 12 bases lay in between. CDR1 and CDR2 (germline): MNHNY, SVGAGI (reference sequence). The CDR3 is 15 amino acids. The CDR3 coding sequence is TGTGCCAGCAGTTACGGAGGGAGCGCCAACACTGAAGCTTTCTTT. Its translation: CASSYGGSANTEAFF.

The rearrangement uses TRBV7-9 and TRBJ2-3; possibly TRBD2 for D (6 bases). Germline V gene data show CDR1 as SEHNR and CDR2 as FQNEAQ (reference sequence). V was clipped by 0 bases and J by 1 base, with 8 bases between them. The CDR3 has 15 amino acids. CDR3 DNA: TGTGCCAGCAGCTTAGCTCGCGGGGGCACAGATACGCAGTATTTT. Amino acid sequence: CASSLARGGTDTQYF.

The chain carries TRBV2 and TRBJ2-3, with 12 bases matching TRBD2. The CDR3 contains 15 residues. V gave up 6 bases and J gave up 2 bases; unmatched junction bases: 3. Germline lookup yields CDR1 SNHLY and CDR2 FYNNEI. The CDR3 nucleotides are TGTGCCAGCAGGCTAGCGGGAGGGATCACAGATACGCAGTATTTT. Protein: CASRLAGGITDTQYF. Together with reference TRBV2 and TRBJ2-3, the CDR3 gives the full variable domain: EPEVTQTPSHQVTQMGQEVILRCVPISNHLYFYWYRQILGQKVEFLVSFYNNEISEKSEIFDDQFSVERPDGSNFTLKIRSTKLEDSAMYFCASRLAGGITDTQYFGPGTRLTVL.